The TCR beta chain described here comes from a study of identical twins. This clonotype was seen only a few times. TCRdb ran MiXCR on the 5' RACE reads and lists one entry per CDR3 protein. The sample has 400,000 to 650,000 distinct CDR3 sequences; about 20% are singletons. These data are also associated with another study on T cells expressing NK-cell markers.

This clonotype was sampled from a woman younger than 35 in good health. Sequences were obtained from CD4+ T cells sorted from blood.

In DNA form, the CDR3 reads TGTGCCAGCACCCCGGGAAGGGGGCATCAGCCCCAGCATTTT. Amino acid sequence: CASTPGRGHQPQHF. V gene TRBV12-3 or TRBV12-4 combines with J gene TRBJ1-5, with TRBD1 matching 7 bases. J lost 5 bases, V lost 7 bases, and 8 bases had no gene match. The CDR3 is made up of 14 amino acids.